This T cell receptor (beta chain) was obtained from a study of cytomegalovirus exposure and HLA in healthy donors. The CDR3 sequence is 15 residues long. The germline V gene encodes CDR1 ENHRY and CDR2 SYGVKD. The junction had 8 bases not matched to a gene; V was cut back by 10 bases and J by 1 base. Overall study findings and caveats: On later analysis, the bulk of CMV-associated TCR beta chains appeared to be HLA-restricted.

Of note for this clone: The antigen is not known.

The PCR used 60 Vbeta and 13 Jbeta primers. Sequencing was performed with immunoSEQ multiplex PCR; in TCRdb, only in-frame clones are kept and a portion is missing. In the table there are approximately 130,000 clones, around 80% of which are singletons. V usage is TRBV10-3 and J usage is TRBJ2-7; 12 bases align to TRBD2. Sequencing input: PBMCs. This receptor was identified in a woman between 50 and 59 years old in good health and CMV-seronegative. CDR3 in amino acids: CATQTSGSVSYEQYF. CDR3 nucleotide sequence: TGTGCCACCCAGACTAGCGGGAGCGTGTCCTACGAGCAGTACTTC.